The clone carrying this TCR beta chain has at least ten counts. Its cognate antigen is unknown. This sample was included in a study of shared clonotypes between healthy human individuals. Whole-study context: The study drew on two women and a few men aged 18 to 49 as donors.

Libraries were prepared by immunoSEQ multiplex PCR; TCRdb keeps only in-frame clonotypes and omits some of them. The sample lists about 530,000 clones, about 80% occurring once. This CDR3 has 14 residues. V was clipped by 6 bases and J by 5 bases, with 14 bases between them. Germline V gene data show CDR1 as MNHEY and CDR2 as SMNVEV (reference sequence). Regarding the study as a whole: Researchers sampled blood only, noting tissue repertoires likely differ.

Each unsorted sample relied on 100 million or so PBMCs as its source of genomic DNA. The sequence was obtained from a woman aged 40-49 years in good health. Some clones in this sample may be carry-over from other donors' samples. Sequencing used PBMCs. The chain recombines TRBV27 with TRBJ2-1, with D unresolved. The CDR3 is CASRTSRAHNEQFF. As DNA, the CDR3 is TGTGCCAGCAGAACCTCTAGGGCCCACAATGAGCAGTTCTTC.